The T cell receptor beta chain described here comes from a study of T cell responses to AZD1222 COVID-19 vaccine. General study points: Only five to seven AZD1222 recipients were seropositive at baseline. In a largely white British group with more females than males, clonal diversity was possibly underestimated. Repertoires in all cases were sampled only once the peak T cell response had passed.

Remarks on this clone: What it recognizes is unknown.

The CDR3 is made up of 17 amino acids. Germline CDR1 LGHNA, CDR2 YNFKEQ. With V trimmed by 4 bases and J by 1 base, 8 bases remained unmatched. Pooling was applied to second doses at about 4 or about 12 weeks. Profiling relied on immunoSEQ multiplex PCR, and the TCRdb table lists in-frame clones only, not all of them. Found here are 100,000 to 150,000 clones, 91% of them singletons; the top ten hold about 1.9%. The receptor was derived from an adult who received the AZD1222 COVID-19 vaccine. The sequenced sample was peripheral blood, obtained 28 days after the second AZD1222 dose. The chain has TRBV4-2 and TRBJ2-2; 8 bases match TRBD2. This CDR3 reads CASSPSRSGGNTGELFF. In nucleotides, the CDR3 is TGTGCCAGCAGCCCTTCGAGGAGCGGGGGGAACACCGGGGAGCTGTTTTTT.